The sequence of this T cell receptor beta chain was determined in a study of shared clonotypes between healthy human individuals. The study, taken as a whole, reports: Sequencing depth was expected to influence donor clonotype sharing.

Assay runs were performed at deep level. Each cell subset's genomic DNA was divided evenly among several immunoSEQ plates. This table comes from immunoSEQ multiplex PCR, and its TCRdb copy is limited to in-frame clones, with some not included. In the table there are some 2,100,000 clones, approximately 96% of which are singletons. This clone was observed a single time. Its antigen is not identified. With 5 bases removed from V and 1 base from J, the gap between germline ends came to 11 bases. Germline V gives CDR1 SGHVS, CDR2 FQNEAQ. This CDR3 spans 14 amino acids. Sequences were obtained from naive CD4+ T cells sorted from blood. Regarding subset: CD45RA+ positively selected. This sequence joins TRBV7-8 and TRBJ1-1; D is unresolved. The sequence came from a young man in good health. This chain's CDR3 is CASSPRAQNTEAFF. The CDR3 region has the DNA TGTGCCAGCAGCCCCCGGGCCCAGAACACTGAAGCTTTCTTT. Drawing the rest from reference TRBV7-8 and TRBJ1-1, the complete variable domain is GAGVSQSPRYKVAKRGQDVALRCDPISGHVSLFWYQQALGQGPEFLTYFQNEAQLDKSGLPSDRFFAERPEGSVSTLKIQRTQQEDSAVYLCASSPRAQNTEAFFGQGTRLTVV.